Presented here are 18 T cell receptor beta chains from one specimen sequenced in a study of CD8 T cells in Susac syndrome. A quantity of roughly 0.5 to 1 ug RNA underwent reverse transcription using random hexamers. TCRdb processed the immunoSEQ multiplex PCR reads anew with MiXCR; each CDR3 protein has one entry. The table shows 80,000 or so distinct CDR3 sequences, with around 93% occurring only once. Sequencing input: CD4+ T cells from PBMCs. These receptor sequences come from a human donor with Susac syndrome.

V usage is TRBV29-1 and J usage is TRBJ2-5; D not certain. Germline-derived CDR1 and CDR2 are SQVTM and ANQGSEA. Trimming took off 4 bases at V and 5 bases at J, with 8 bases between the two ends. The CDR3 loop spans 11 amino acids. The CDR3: CSVGEVETQYF. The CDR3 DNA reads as TGCAGCGTTGGAGAGGTTGAGACCCAGTACTTC.

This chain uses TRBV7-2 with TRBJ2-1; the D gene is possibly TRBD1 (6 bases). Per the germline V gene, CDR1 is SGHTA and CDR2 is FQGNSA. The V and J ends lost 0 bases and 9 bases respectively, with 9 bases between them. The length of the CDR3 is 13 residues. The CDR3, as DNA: TGTGCCAGCAGCTTAGCCACAGGGACTGAGCAGTTCTTC. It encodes CASSLATGTEQFF.

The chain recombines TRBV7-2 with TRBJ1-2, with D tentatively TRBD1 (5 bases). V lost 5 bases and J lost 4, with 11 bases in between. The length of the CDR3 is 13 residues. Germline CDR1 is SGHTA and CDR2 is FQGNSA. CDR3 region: CASSQTESYGYTF. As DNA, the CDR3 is TGTGCCAGCAGCCAGACAGAAAGCTATGGCTACACCTTC.

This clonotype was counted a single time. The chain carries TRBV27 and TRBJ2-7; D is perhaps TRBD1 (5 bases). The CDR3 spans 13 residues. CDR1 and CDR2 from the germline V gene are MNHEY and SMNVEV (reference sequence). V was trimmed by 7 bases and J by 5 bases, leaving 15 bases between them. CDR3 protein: CASNRHGADEQYF. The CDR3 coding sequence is TGTGCCAGCAACAGACATGGGGCGGACGAGCAGTACTTC.

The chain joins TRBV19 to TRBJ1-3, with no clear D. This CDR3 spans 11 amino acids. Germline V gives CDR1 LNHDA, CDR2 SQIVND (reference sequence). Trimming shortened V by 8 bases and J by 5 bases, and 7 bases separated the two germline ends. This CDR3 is CASGPRNTIYF. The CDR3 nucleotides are TGTGCCAGTGGGCCAAGAAACACCATATATTTT.

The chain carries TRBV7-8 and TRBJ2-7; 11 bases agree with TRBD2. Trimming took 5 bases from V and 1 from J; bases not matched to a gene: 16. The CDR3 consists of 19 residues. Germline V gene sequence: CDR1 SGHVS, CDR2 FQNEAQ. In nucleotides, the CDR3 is TGTGCCAGCAGCCCACCTCTTTTCGATGGACTAGCGGGTTCCTACGAGCAGTACTTC. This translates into CASSPPLFDGLAGSYEQYF.

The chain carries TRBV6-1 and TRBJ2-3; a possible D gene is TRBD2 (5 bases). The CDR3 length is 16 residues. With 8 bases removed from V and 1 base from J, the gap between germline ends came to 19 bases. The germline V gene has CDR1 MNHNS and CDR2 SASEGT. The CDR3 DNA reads TGTGCCAGCGTCTCCGGAGCGGTTAGGGGCACAGATACGCAGTATTTT. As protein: CASVSGAVRGTDTQYF.

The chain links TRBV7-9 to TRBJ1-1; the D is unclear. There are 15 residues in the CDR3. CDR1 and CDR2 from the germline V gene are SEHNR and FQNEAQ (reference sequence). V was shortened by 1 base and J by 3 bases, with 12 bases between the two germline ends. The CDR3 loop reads CASSLGRARDTEAFF. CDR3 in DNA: TGTGCCAGCAGCTTAGGGAGGGCGCGGGACACTGAAGCTTTCTTT. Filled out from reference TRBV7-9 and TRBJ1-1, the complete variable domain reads DTGVSQNPRHKITKRGQNVTFRCDPISEHNRLYWYRQTLGQGPEFLTYFQNEAQLEKSRLLSDRFSAERPKGSFSTLEIQRTEQGDSAMYLCASSLGRARDTEAFFGQGTRLTVV.

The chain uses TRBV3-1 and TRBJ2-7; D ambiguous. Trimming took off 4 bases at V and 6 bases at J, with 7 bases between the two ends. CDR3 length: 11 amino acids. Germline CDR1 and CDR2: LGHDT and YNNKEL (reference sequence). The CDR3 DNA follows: TGTGCCAGCAGCCGGAGTGCCGAGCAGTACTTC. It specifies CASSRSAEQYF.

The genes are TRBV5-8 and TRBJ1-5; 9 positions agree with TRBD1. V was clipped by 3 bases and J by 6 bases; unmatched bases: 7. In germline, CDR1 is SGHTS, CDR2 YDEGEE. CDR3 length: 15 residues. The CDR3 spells CASSWTGERVQPQHF. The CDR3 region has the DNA TGTGCCAGCAGCTGGACAGGGGAGCGTGTTCAGCCCCAGCATTTT. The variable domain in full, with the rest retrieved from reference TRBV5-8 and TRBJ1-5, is EAGVTQSPTHLIKTRGQQATLRCSPISGHTSVYWYQQALGLGLQFLLWYDEGEERNRGNFPPRFSGRQFPNYSSELNVNALELEDSALYLCASSWTGERVQPQHFGDGTRLSIL.

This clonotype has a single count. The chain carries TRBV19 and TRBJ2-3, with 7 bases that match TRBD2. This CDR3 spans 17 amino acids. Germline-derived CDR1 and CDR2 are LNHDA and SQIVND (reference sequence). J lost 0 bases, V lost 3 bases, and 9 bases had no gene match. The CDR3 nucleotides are TGTGCCAGTAGTATCTTAGCTAGCGGAACTAGCACAGATACGCAGTATTTT. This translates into CASSILASGTSTDTQYF.

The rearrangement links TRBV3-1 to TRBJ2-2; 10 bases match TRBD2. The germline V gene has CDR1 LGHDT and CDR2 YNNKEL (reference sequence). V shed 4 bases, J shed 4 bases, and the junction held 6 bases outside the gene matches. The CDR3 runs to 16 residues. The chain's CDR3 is CASSRLSGGGTGELFF. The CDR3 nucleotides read TGTGCCAGCAGCCGGCTCAGCGGGGGGGGCACCGGGGAGCTGTTTTTT.

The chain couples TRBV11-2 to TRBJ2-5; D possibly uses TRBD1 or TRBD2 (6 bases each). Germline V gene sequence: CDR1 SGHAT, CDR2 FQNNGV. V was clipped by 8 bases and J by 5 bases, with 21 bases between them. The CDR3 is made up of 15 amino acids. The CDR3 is CASGRGLIDGETQYF. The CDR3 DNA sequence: TGTGCCAGCGGCCGGGGGCTGATAGATGGGGAGACCCAGTACTTC.

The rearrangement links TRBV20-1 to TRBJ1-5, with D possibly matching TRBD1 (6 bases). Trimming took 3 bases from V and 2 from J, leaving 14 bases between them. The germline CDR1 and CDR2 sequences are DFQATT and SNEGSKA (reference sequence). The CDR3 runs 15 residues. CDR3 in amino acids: CSARAYRVGNQPQHF. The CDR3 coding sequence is TGCAGTGCTAGGGCCTACAGGGTTGGCAATCAGCCCCAGCATTTT.

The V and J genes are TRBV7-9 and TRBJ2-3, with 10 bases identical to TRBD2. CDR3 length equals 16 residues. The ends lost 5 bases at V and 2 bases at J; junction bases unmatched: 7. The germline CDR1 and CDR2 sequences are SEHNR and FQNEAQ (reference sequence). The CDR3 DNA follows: TGTGCCAGCAGCCGACAAGCGGGAGGGCCCACAGATACGCAGTATTTT. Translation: CASSRQAGGPTDTQYF.

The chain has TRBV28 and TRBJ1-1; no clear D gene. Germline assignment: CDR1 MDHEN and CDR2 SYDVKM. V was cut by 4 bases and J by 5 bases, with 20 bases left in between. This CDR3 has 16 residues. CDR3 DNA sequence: TGTGCCAGCAGTTCCCCCGGTGCGGGAGGGCATACTGAAGCTTTCTTT. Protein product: CASSSPGAGGHTEAFF.

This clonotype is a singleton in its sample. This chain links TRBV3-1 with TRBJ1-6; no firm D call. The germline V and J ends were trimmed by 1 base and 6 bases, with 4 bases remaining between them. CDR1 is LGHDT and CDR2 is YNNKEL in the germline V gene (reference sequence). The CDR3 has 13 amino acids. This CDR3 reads CASSQVTNSPLHF. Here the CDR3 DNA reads TGTGCCAGCAGCCAAGTTACTAATTCACCCCTCCACTTT.

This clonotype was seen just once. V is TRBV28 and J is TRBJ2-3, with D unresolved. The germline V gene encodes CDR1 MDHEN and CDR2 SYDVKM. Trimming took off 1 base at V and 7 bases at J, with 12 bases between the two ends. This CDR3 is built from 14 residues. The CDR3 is CASSLSLGPHTQYF. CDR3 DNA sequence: TGTGCCAGCAGTTTATCATTAGGGCCCCATACGCAGTATTTT.